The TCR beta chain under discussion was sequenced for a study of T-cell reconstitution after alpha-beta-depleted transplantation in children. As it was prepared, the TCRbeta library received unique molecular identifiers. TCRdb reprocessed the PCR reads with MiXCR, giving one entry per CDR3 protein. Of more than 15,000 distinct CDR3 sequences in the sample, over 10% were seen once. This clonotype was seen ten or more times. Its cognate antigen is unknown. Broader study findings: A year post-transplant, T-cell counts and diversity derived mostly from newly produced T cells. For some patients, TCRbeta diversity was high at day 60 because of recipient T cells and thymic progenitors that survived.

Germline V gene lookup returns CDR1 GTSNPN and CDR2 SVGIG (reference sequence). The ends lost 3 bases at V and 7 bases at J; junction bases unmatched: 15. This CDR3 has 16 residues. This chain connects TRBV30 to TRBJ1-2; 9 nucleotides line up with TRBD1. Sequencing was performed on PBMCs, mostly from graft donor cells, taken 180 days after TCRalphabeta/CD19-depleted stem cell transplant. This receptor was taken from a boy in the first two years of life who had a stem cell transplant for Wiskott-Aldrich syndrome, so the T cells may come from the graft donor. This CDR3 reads CAWSFQTGQGRAGYTF. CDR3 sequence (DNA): TGTGCCTGGAGCTTCCAAACCGGACAGGGGAGGGCTGGCTACACCTTC.